This is a list of T cell receptor beta chains from one sample in a study of blood T cell repertoires in COVID-19. The assay was immunoSEQ multiplex PCR, and TCRdb's table has in-frame clones only and misses some. The table records approximately 480,000 clones, 75% to 90% of them present only once. The material sequenced was peripheral blood. These receptors all come from a man aged 18 to 30 with COVID-19, enrolled during active disease. CDR3s include the opening cysteine and the closing phenylalanine or tryptophan.

V gene	J gene	CDR3 protein
TRBV6-5	TRBJ2-3	CASTGLAGGDTQYF
TRBV28	TRBJ1-2	CASRATGGVGYTF
TRBV5-1	TRBJ2-7	CASSSVALSSYEQYF
TRBV5-4	TRBJ1-6	CASSWGQGNSPLHF
TRBV4-2	TRBJ2-4	CASSQDTENIQYF
TRBV27	TRBJ1-5	CASSLLPGTNQPQHF
TRBV7-2	TRBJ2-3	CASSWGELAGVVPDTQYF
TRBV6-2/TRBV6-3	TRBJ1-5	CASSQGTGAQPQHF
TRBV5-1	TRBJ2-1	CASSFVGQGNEQFF
TRBV4-2	TRBJ2-2	CASSQDTRGTGELFF
TRBV7-9	TRBJ1-4	CASSLTGQSNEKLFF
TRBV13	TRBJ2-7	CASSTTTSFNEQYF
TRBV19	TRBJ2-1	CASSIGGGGRQFF
TRBV5-1	TRBJ2-7	CASSLETGGTYEQYF
TRBV15	TRBJ2-3	CATSRDTGISTDTQYF
TRBV6-5	TRBJ1-3	CASSFGTNSGNTIYF
TRBV24-1	TRBJ2-5	CATSDFHGSSKRETQYF
TRBV6-5	TRBJ2-7	CAVKGTGKSEQYF
TRBV19	TRBJ2-7	CASSIDGTSGSTYEQYF
TRBV11-2	TRBJ2-7	CASSLMGQGAYEQYF